This T cell receptor beta chain was sequenced for a study of T cell responses to AZD1222 COVID-19 vaccine. Study-wide results and caveats: There were repertoire samples only from the period after the peak T cell response.

TCRdb keeps only in-frame clones here, not all; method: immunoSEQ multiplex PCR. The sample records 250,000 to 300,000 clones, around 93% being singletons. The germline V gene encodes CDR1 LNHDA and CDR2 SQIVND (reference sequence). This CDR3 has 16 amino acids. With 6 bases removed from V and 1 base from J, the gap between germline ends came to 18 bases. With regard to this clone: The antigen is not known.

Sample: peripheral blood, taken 28 days after the second AZD1222 dose. The clonotype originates from an adult who received the AZD1222 COVID-19 vaccine. The chain recombines TRBV19 with TRBJ1-1; a weak D match, TRBD1 (5 bases). The CDR3 protein is CASRDPHATANTEAFF. As DNA, the CDR3 is TGTGCCAGTAGAGACCCGCACGCGACAGCGAACACTGAAGCTTTCTTT.